A selection of T cell receptor beta chains follows, all from one sample in a study of blood T cell repertoires in COVID-19. Measured with immunoSEQ multiplex PCR; TCRdb has only the in-frame clones, and not every one. The sample has over 350,000 clones; 80% to 90% are singletons. Sequencing used PBMCs or T cells enriched from blood (not recorded which). The receptors originated from a woman aged 45-59 years who had recovered from COVID-19. The CDR3 runs from the conserved cysteine through the conserved F or W. A D gene is named only where the DNA matches it firmly. Clone size appears in some rows only: once, few, many, or a class for an expanded clone.

clone_size,v_call,j_call,d_call,cdr3_nt,cdr3_aa
.,TRBV7-9,TRBJ1-1,.,TGTGCCAGCAGCTTCGGACAGCGGACGTTAGCTTTCTTT,CASSFGQRTLAFF
.,TRBV6-5,TRBJ2-1,.,TGTGCCAGCAGCGGGACTCCCGGAGATGAGCAGTTCTTC,CASSGTPGDEQFF
.,TRBV9,TRBJ2-2,TRBD1,TGTGCCAGCAGCTCACGGACAGGGGGAACGAGGGCCGGGGAGCTGTTTTTT,CASSSRTGGTRAGELFF
.,TRBV2,TRBJ2-3,TRBD1,TGTGCCAGCGATTTTATGGGACAGGGCTTTGGCACAGATACGCAGTATTTT,CASDFMGQGFGTDTQYF
.,TRBV28,TRBJ2-5,TRBD1,TGTGCCAGCAGCAAGACAGGGGCCCTCCGGGAGACCCAGTACTTC,CASSKTGALRETQYF
.,TRBV19,TRBJ1-6,TRBD1,TGTGCCAGTACCCAACCGACAGGGCACGGTTCACCCCTCCACTTT,CASTQPTGHGSPLHF
.,TRBV20-1,TRBJ2-7,.,TGTGAAAATCGAGGCGAGCAGTACTTC,CENRGEQYF
once,TRBV28,TRBJ1-2,.,TGTGCCAGCCTAGGGGAGGATCGTTCCTATGGCTACACCTTC,CASLGEDRSYGYTF
.,TRBV30,TRBJ1-6,TRBD1,TGTGCCTGGAGTGCACCCCCGACAGGGATAAAACGTCACCTCCACTTT,CAWSAPPTGIKRHLHF
.,TRBV5-1,TRBJ1-1,.,TGCGCCAGCAGGACTCAGGGGAACACTGAAGCTTTCTTT,CASRTQGNTEAFF
few,TRBV18,TRBJ1-2,.,TGTGCCAGCTCCCGGGAGGCTCATCTCGATGGCTACACCTTC,CASSREAHLDGYTF
.,TRBV9,TRBJ2-7,.,TGTGCCAGCAGCGTAGGGGCCCACTCCTACGAGCAGTACTTC,CASSVGAHSYEQYF
.,TRBV3-1/TRBV3-2,TRBJ1-1,TRBD1,TGTGCCAGCAGCCAAGAGGACAGGTACACTGAAGCTTTCTTT,CASSQEDRYTEAFF
.,TRBV4-1,TRBJ1-1,.,TGCGCCAGCAGCCCCCTCTCGACAGTAAACACTGAAGCTTTCTTT,CASSPLSTVNTEAFF
.,TRBV10-1,TRBJ1-2,.,TGCGCCAGCAGTGAGCCCGTGGGAGTCGGCTATGGCTACACCTTC,CASSEPVGVGYGYTF
once,TRBV6-5,TRBJ2-7,TRBD1,TGTGCCAACGGACAGGGGGCAATGCAGTACTTC,CANGQGAMQYF
.,TRBV11-3,TRBJ2-2,.,TGTGCCAGCAGCCCCCGGGGAGCAAACACCGGGGAGCTGTTTTTT,CASSPRGANTGELFF
.,TRBV5-1,TRBJ1-5,.,TGCGCCAGCAGCTTGTGGGGAGGGGATCAGCCCCAGCATTTT,CASSLWGGDQPQHF
.,TRBV24-1,TRBJ1-5,TRBD1,TGTGCCACCAGTGACTCCGACAGGGAGAGGGGCAATCAGCCCCAGCATTTT,CATSDSDRERGNQPQHF
.,TRBV2,TRBJ2-2,TRBD1,TGTGCCAGCAGACTAAATCCGGGACAGGTACGCGGGGAGCTGTTTTTT,CASRLNPGQVRGELFF
many,TRBV7-2,TRBJ1-2,.,TGTGCCAGCAGCTCCACGGGGTATGGCTACACCTTC,CASSSTGYGYTF
.,TRBV6-5,TRBJ1-5,.,TGTGCCAGCAGTTACCGCCCCCCGGGGTTCGGTCAGCCCCAGCATTTT,CASSYRPPGFGQPQHF
.,TRBV3-1/TRBV3-2,TRBJ1-6,TRBD1,TGTGCCAGCAGGCCCGAGACAGGGGAAAATTCACCCCTCCACTTT,CASRPETGENSPLHF
.,TRBV10-3,TRBJ2-1,TRBD2,TGTGCCATCACACCTAGCGGATACTACAATGAGCAGTTCTTC,CAITPSGYYNEQFF
.,TRBV2,TRBJ1-5,TRBD1,TGTGCCAGTACCTACGGGACAGGGGGGCAGCCCCAGCATTTT,CASTYGTGGQPQHF